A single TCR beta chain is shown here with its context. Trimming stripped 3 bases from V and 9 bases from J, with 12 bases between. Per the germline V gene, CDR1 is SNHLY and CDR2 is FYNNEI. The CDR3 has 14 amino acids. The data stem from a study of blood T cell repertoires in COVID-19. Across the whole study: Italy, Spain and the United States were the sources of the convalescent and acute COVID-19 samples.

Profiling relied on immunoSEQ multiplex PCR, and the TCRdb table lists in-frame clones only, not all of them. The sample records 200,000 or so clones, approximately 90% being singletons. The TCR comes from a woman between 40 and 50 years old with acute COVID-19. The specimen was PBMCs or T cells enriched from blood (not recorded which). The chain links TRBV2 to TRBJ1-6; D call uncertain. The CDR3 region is CASSEVGLGSPLHF. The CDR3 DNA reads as TGTGCCAGCAGTGAGGTGGGCTTGGGTTCACCCCTCCACTTT.